This T cell receptor (beta chain) was sequenced for a study of neurological immune-mediated disorders. General study points: None of the CDR3 amino acid sequences in expanded clones turned up in more than one subject, which points to private repertoires in all groups.

The CDR3 runs to 13 residues. The cDNA was generated through 5'RACE incorporating 10-nucleotide random UMIs. TCRdb reprocessed the 5' RACE reads with MiXCR, giving one entry per CDR3 protein. The sample lists roughly 120,000 distinct CDR3 sequences, roughly 3.2% occurring once. This clonotype was detected only a few times. Its target is not known. A much larger clone lies one base from this, so it may be a read error. V is TRBV12-3 or TRBV12-4 and J is TRBJ1-5; no clear D. Sequenced sample: PBMCs. The source is a woman aged 25 to 39 with multiple sclerosis. The CDR3 DNA follows: TGTGCCAGCAGCTTTGGAGAGGATCAGCACCAGCATTTT. Its translation: CASSFGEDQHQHF.